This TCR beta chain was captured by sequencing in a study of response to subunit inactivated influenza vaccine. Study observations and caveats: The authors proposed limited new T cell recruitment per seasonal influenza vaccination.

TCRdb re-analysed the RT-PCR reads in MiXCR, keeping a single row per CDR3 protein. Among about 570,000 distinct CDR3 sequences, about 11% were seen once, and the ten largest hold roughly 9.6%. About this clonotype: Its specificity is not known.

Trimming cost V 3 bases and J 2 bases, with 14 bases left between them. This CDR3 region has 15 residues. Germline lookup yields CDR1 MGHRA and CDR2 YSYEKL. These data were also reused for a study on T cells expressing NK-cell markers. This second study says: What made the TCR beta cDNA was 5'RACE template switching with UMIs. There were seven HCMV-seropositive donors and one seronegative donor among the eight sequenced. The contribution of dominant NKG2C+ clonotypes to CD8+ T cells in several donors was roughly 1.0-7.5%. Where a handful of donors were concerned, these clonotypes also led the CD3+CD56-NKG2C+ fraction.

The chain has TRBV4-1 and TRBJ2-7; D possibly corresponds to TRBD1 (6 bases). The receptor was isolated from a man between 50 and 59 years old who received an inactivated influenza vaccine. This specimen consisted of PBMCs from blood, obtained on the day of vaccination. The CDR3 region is CASSHAGARTYEQYF. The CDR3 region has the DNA TGCGCCAGCAGCCATGCAGGGGCACGGACCTACGAGCAGTACTTC.